Only a few counts were recorded for the clone carrying this T cell receptor beta chain. Its antigen is still unknown. These data originate in a study of T-cell memory formation after mild COVID-19. Study-level background: Largely, TCR clusters stayed within a single donor.

The J segment lost 6 bases and the V segment lost 1 base, leaving 5 bases of the junction unmatched. Germline loops: CDR1 SGHRS, CDR2 YFSETQ. The CDR3 contains 14 residues. TCRdb re-analysed the 5' RACE reads in MiXCR, keeping a single row per CDR3 protein. The sample carries about 170,000 distinct CDR3 sequences, about an eighth recorded once. Study-level points and caveats: Clones that contracted clustered mainly in CM and EM if CD4+ and in EMRA if CD8+.

Material for sequencing was PBMCs or a T cell subset sorted from them (not recorded which). The source is a young man who had mild COVID-19 (a few samples of this study predate the infection). Cell type and time point are not known. This chain uses TRBV5-1 with TRBJ2-3; 7 bases are shared with TRBD2. The CDR3 DNA follows: TGCGCCAGCAGCTTGTGGCGGGGGAGTGATACGCAGTATTTT. It encodes CASSLWRGSDTQYF.